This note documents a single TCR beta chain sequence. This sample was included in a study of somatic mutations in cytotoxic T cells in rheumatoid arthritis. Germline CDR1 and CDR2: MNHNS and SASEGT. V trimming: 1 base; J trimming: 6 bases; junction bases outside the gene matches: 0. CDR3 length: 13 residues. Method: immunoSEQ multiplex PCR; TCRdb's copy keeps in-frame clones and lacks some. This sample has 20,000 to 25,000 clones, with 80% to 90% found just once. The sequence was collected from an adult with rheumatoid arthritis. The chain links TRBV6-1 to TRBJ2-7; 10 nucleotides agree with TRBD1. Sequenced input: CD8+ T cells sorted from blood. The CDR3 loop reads CASSEGDRGEQYF. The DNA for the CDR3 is TGTGCCAGCAGTGAAGGGGACAGGGGCGAGCAGTACTTC.